This TCR beta chain was sequenced for a study of OX40 agonist ivuxolimab in advanced cancers. Looking at the study overall: Ivuxolimab, which targeted the costimulatory receptor OX40 (CD134), was an agonistic, fully human IgG2 monoclonal antibody. Intravenous ivuxolimab was administered to patients every 2 weeks at six dose levels: 0.01, 0.1, 0.3, 1.5, 3 and 10 mg/kg. Of the roughly 53 patients in dose escalation, some 20 had hepatocellular carcinoma, around 15 had melanoma, 9 had renal cell carcinoma and 9 had head and neck cancer. The dose-escalation cohort was about 83% male with a mean age of about 60 years, ranging from roughly 20 to 85. Prior anti-PD-1, anti-PD-L1 or anti-CTLA-4 therapy was permitted, and checkpoint inhibitors had been received by about 37% of dose-escalation patients. Partial responses were achieved by three dose-escalation patients, of whom one had hepatocellular carcinoma and two had cutaneous melanoma. Peripheral TCRbeta sequencing was intended to test whether TCR sequence diversity was altered and clonal T-cell expansion was caused by ivuxolimab. The monotherapy dose-escalation portion (N ≈ 50 patients) of the phase I ivuxolimab trial is reported in the paper. What the authors observed across the whole study: At doses from 0.1 to 3.0 mg/kg, clonal expansion was seen in both CD4+ and CD8+ blood T cells between baseline and week 6. Partial responders in the 0.1-3.0 mg/kg groups had among the lowest normalized peripheral clonal expansion, especially among CD8+ T cells. After ivuxolimab, expanded clones were on average more numerous among CD8+ T cells than among CD4+ T cells. Low levels of normalized T-cell clonal expansion were also shown by some nonresponding patients. Which antigens the clonally expanded peripheral T cells were specific for was not determined.

As for this clone: Its antigen is not yet known. No qualities accompany the bases; no much larger clone lies one base away.

Genomic DNA was extracted from sorted cells for sequencing of the TCRbeta CDR3 region. The immunoSEQ Assay was used to sequence the TCRbeta CDR3 regions. TCRdb holds this immuneACCESS table with in-frame rearrangements only. Some clones are missing; in checked studies, unresolved V genes explain under half, and the rest has no known cause. For this sample the table gives around 50,000 clones, of which approximately 75% were detected only once. Together, the top ten hold about 0.74% of the sample. After removal of 1 base from V and 5 bases from J, the junction retains 7 bases not matched to a gene. The CDR3 holds 16 amino acids from the cysteine to the phenylalanine. Only CDR3 DNA is held: 48 bases, read in frame from base 1. Reading the germline V gene (reference sequence) gives CDR1 PRHDT and CDR2 FYEKMQ. Patients with autoimmune disease history or receiving systemic immunosuppression were excluded from the trial. Peripheral blood for TCR sequencing was collected from all dose cohorts at baseline, on cycle 4 day 1, and on cycle 7 day 1. Samples were obtained from an open-label, multicenter, first-in-human phase I dose-escalation trial of ivuxolimab. Adults with locally advanced or metastatic melanoma, renal cell carcinoma, hepatocellular carcinoma or head and neck squamous cell carcinoma were enrolled in the trial. Before TCR sequencing, CD4+ T cells and CD8+ T cells were sorted from peripheral blood as separate populations.

This TCR came from an adult with an advanced solid tumor such as melanoma, head and neck, liver or kidney cancer. The source material was CD4+ or CD8+ T cells sorted from blood, sampled in a trial of the OX40 agonist ivuxolimab. The chain is encoded by TRBV13 joined to TRBJ2-5; 10 bases in between match TRBD2. For the CDR3, the sequence is CASSLEAAGGAETQYF. The sequenced DNA is TGTGCCAGCAGCTTAGAAGCAGCGGGGGGGGCTGAGACCCAGTACTTC.